A single sample gave rise to the 23 T cell receptor beta chains below, sequenced in a study of blood T cells in healthy people across ages. Alongside a J-beta primer mix, a sample-barcoded 5' primer served in a second PCR lasting 7 to 11 cycles. TCRdb reprocessed the 5' RACE reads with MiXCR, giving one entry per CDR3 protein. The sample shows just under 550,000 distinct CDR3 sequences, under 30% of them seen only once. This same sample was also taken into another study, of T cells of mothers and their children.

The sequenced material came from blood. The source of these receptors is a boy aged 5-17 years in good health.

This clonotype was detected only a few times. The rearrangement joins TRBV9 to TRBJ1-2, with D perhaps TRBD1 (5 bases). CDR3 length: 13 amino acids. Trimming pared 0 bases from V and 6 bases from J, leaving 9 bases between. The germline gives CDR1 SGDLS, CDR2 YYNGEE. CDR3 bases: TGTGCCAGCAGCGTAGGGGGGATGGATGGCTACACCTTC. This codes for CASSVGGMDGYTF. The whole variable domain, filled in from reference TRBV9 and TRBJ1-2, reads DSGVTQTPKHLITATGQRVTLRCSPRSGDLSVYWYQQSLDQGLQFLIQYYNGEERAKGNILERFSAQQFPDLHSELNLSSLELGDSALYFCASSVGGMDGYTFGSGTRLTVV.

The J gene is TRBJ1-4, the V gene TRBV28, with D maybe TRBD1 (6 bases). The CDR3 spans 15 residues. Trimming took 4 bases from V and 8 from J, leaving 17 bases between them. Germline V CDR1 and CDR2: MDHEN, SYDVKM. As DNA, the CDR3 is TGTGCCAGCAGTTCTCGGGGGCGCGGGGACGAAAAACTGTTTTTT. This encodes CASSSRGRGDEKLFF.

The chain carries TRBV14 and TRBJ2-1; 9 positions match TRBD2. The CDR3 is 20 amino acids. The trim removed 1 base at V and 3 bases at J, leaving 16 bases unmatched. CDR1 and CDR2 from the germline V gene are SGHDN and FVKESK. This CDR3 reads CASSQGSPGVTSGLYNEQFF. CDR3 DNA sequence: TGTGCCAGCAGCCAAGGCTCTCCAGGGGTAACTAGCGGGCTCTACAATGAGCAGTTCTTC. The entire variable domain, with the rest obtained from reference TRBV14 and TRBJ2-1, is as follows: EAGVTQFPSHSVIEKGQTVTLRCDPISGHDNLYWYRRVMGKEIKFLLHFVKESKQDESGMPNNRFLAERTGGTYSTLKVQPAELEDSGVYFCASSQGSPGVTSGLYNEQFFGPGTRLTVL.

This rearrangement joins TRBV6-6 to TRBJ2-5, with unresolved D. V was clipped by 6 bases and J by 1 base, with 6 bases between them. CDR3 length: 12 residues. The V gene's germline CDR1 is MNHNY and CDR2 SVGAGI (reference sequence). The CDR3 sequence is CASRTFQETQYF. The CDR3 DNA sequence: TGTGCCAGCAGGACCTTCCAAGAGACCCAGTACTTC.

This clonotype came up many times. The chain employs TRBV12-3 or TRBV12-4 and TRBJ2-7; D gene ambiguous. V lost 2 bases and J 0 bases, leaving 8 bases between the germline ends. This CDR3 has 14 residues. The CDR3 DNA is TGTGCCAGCAGTTTAACTGGAAGCTCCTACGAGCAGTACTTC. Protein sequence: CASSLTGSSYEQYF.

This clonotype turned up a few times. The chain recombines TRBV3-1 with TRBJ2-3, with 7 bases matching TRBD2. From germline, CDR1 is LGHDT and CDR2 YNNKEL (reference sequence). V gave up 4 bases and J gave up 6 bases; unmatched junction bases: 7. This CDR3 has 14 residues. Here the CDR3 reads CASSPSLGGDTQYF. The CDR3 DNA is TGTGCCAGCAGCCCTTCCTTGGGGGGGGATACGCAGTATTTT.

V is TRBV5-5 and J is TRBJ1-1; TRBD1 aligns across 8 bases. With V trimmed by 4 bases and J by 3 bases, 8 bases remained unmatched. Germline V gene sequence: CDR1 SGHKS, CDR2 YYEKEE (reference sequence). The CDR3 consists of 15 residues. The CDR3 here is CASSLQGAADTEAFF. CDR3 bases: TGTGCCAGCAGCCTTCAGGGGGCAGCGGACACTGAAGCTTTCTTT.

The chain joins TRBV3-1 to TRBJ2-7; D not certain. This CDR3 comprises 12 residues. Germline CDR1 reads LGHDT; CDR2 reads YNNKEL (reference sequence). Trimming stripped 6 bases from V and 7 bases from J, with 13 bases between. The CDR3 spells CASSSPMDEQYF. CDR3 in DNA: TGTGCCAGCAGTTCGCCGATGGATGAGCAGTACTTC.

The chain joins TRBV6-2 or TRBV6-3 to TRBJ2-3; D is unclear. Trimming stripped 4 bases from V and 6 bases from J, with 11 bases between. The CDR3 is made up of 13 amino acids. Per the germline V gene, CDR1 is MNHEY and CDR2 is SVGEGT. CDR3 coding DNA: TGTGCCAGCAGTTCTGGGAAGGCGGATACGCAGTATTTT. Its translation is CASSSGKADTQYF.

J is TRBJ1-1 and V is TRBV29-1; D remains unclear. The germline V gene encodes CDR1 SQVTM and CDR2 ANQGSEA. CDR3 length: 13 amino acids. V lost 2 bases and J 1 base, leaving 8 bases between the germline ends. CDR3 nucleotides: TGCAGCGTTGAACGGTCATCGAACACTGAAGCTTTCTTT. It is translated as CSVERSSNTEAFF.

This clonotype was counted only a few times. V gene TRBV20-1 combines with J gene TRBJ2-7, with unresolved D. Trimming took 4 bases from V and 1 from J, leaving 11 bases between them. The germline gives CDR1 DFQATT, CDR2 SNEGSKA (reference sequence). This CDR3 is 13 amino acids long. CDR3 DNA: TGCAGTGCTAACAACCCCCTATCCTACGAGCAGTACTTC. Encoded protein: CSANNPLSYEQYF.

This clonotype came up many times. Sequence at one end of the junction differs from germline and may be a read error. The chain carries TRBV4-3 and TRBJ2-7; 9 bases fit TRBD1. The germline gives CDR1 LGHNA, CDR2 YSLEER. The CDR3 extends over 13 amino acids. The CDR3 DNA reads as TGTGCCAGCAGCCAGGACAGGGGCGACGAGCAGTACTTC. This translates into CASSQDRGDEQYF.

Comment on this clonotype: A read error may account for a junction end that differs from germline. This chain links TRBV13 with TRBJ2-2; D is uncertain. Germline values: CDR1 PRHDT, CDR2 FYEKMQ (reference sequence). The length of the CDR3 is 14 residues. The chain's CDR3 is CVSSFGKNTGELFF. The CDR3 DNA is TGTGTCAGCAGCTTCGGAAAGAACACCGGGGAGCTGTTTTTT.

This clonotype has a handful of counts. The chain uses TRBV20-1 and TRBJ2-7; TRBD1 aligns across 8 bases. V gave up 2 bases and J gave up 6 bases; unmatched junction bases: 12. There are 15 residues in the CDR3. The germline gives CDR1 DFQATT, CDR2 SNEGSKA (reference sequence). The CDR3, as DNA: TGCAGTGCTAGAAGACAGGGGATTAGGGGTAGCGAGCAGTACTTC. It codes for CSARRQGIRGSEQYF.

The chain is built from TRBV24-1 and TRBJ2-5, with D perhaps given as TRBD1 or TRBD2 (6 bases each). Trimming cost V 4 bases and J 4 bases, with 12 bases left between them. Germline lookup yields CDR1 KGHDR and CDR2 SFDVKD. CDR3 length: 14 residues. Here the CDR3 reads CATSDPGGIETQYF. The CDR3 nucleotides read TGTGCCACCAGTGACCCCGGGGGCATAGAGACCCAGTACTTC.

In this sample, this clonotype turned up a few times. The chain uses TRBV6-5 and TRBJ2-3; D not resolved. This CDR3 comprises 13 residues. Germline-derived CDR1 and CDR2 are MNHEY and SVGAGI. The V end was cut by 6 bases, the J end by 0 bases, with 7 bases between. The CDR3 reads CASRGHSTDTQYF. The DNA of the CDR3 is TGTGCCAGCAGGGGCCATAGCACAGATACGCAGTATTTT.

This clonotype turned up a few times. The V call is TRBV6-2 or TRBV6-3, the J call TRBJ2-5, with no clear D. The V and J ends lost 7 bases and 5 bases respectively, with 11 bases between them. There are 12 residues in the CDR3. Germline assignment: CDR1 MNHEY and CDR2 SVGEGT. Written as DNA, the CDR3 is TGTGCCAGCACCACCACGCGGGAGACCCAGTACTTC. Protein product: CASTTTRETQYF.

The genes are TRBV12-3 or TRBV12-4 and TRBJ1-5, with D tentatively TRBD1 (6 bases). V was cut by 4 bases and J by 5 bases, with 9 bases left in between. The CDR3 has 13 residues. CDR3 sequence (DNA): TGTGCCAGCAGTTCGGACAGCTATCAGCCCCAGCATTTT. Translating it yields CASSSDSYQPQHF.

The chain uses TRBV6-5 and TRBJ2-6; D remains unclear. V was pared by 7 bases and J by 2 bases, with 12 bases between. The CDR3 length is 15 residues. CDR1 is MNHEY and CDR2 is SVGAGI in the germline V gene. The CDR3 nucleotides are TGTGCCAGCAACCACTTTCCGGCTGGGGCCAACGTCCTGACTTTC. Protein sequence: CASNHFPAGANVLTF.

Only a few counts were recorded for this clonotype. The V and J genes are TRBV2 and TRBJ2-5, with no clear D. Gene TRBJ2-7 matches the end of the DNA better, so the J call may be wrong. Germline-derived CDR1 and CDR2 are SNHLY and FYNNEI. CDR3 size: 11 residues. The CDR3 DNA reads as TGTGCCAGCGAAACAGCCTACGAGCAGTACTTC. Translated: CASETAYEQYF.

This chain joins TRBV7-2 and TRBJ2-5; 9 positions agree with TRBD2. TRBJ2-7 explains the end of the DNA better; the J call may be wrong. The length of the CDR3 is 16 residues. Germline assignment: CDR1 SGHTA and CDR2 FQGNSA. CDR3 DNA: TGTGCCAGCAGCCCCCTTGGCGGGAGGGCGACCTACGAGCAGTACTTC. Amino acids: CASSPLGGRATYEQYF.

The V gene is TRBV27, the J gene TRBJ2-5, with 13 bases lining up with TRBD2. V was pared by 6 bases and J by 5 bases, with 6 bases of the junction left unmatched. Germline V gene lookup returns CDR1 MNHEY and CDR2 SMNVEV (reference sequence). The CDR3 contains 15 residues. CDR3 DNA sequence: TGTGCCAGCAGATCACTAGCGGGAGGGTGGGAGACCCAGTACTTC. Its translation is CASRSLAGGWETQYF.

This clonotype was counted a few times. The rearrangement links TRBV4-3 to TRBJ1-6; D uncertain. Germline V gene lookup returns CDR1 LGHNA and CDR2 YSLEER. V was shortened by 0 bases and J by 0 bases, with 3 bases between the two germline ends. The CDR3 extends over 15 amino acids. CDR3 DNA sequence: TGCGCCAGCAGCCAAGAGAGCTCCTATAATTCACCCCTCCACTTT. This codes for CASSQESSYNSPLHF.